Presented here are 25 T cell receptor beta chains from one specimen sequenced in a study. Tregs were sorted as CD4+CD25+CD127-/low cells. TCRdb re-analysed the 5' RACE reads in MiXCR, keeping a single row per CDR3 protein. The table includes several thousand distinct CDR3 sequences, around 42% detected once. Material for sequencing was Tregs sorted from a lymph node. These receptor sequences come from a female donor with breast cancer.

CDR3 protein: CASSLGEQETQYF. DNA of the CDR3: TGTGCCAGCAGCCTGGGGGAACAAGAGACCCAGTACTTC. The chain links TRBV7-6 to TRBJ2-5; either TRBD1 or TRBD2 may fit D (5 bases each). Germline CDR1 reads SGHVS; CDR2 reads FNYEAQ. Between the trimmed V and J ends, which lost 5 bases and 2 bases, there was a span of 9 bases. There are 13 residues in the CDR3.

Comments on this clonotype: The junction shows a germline mismatch at one end, possibly a read error. The rearrangement links TRBV4-1 to TRBJ1-2; possible D gene TRBD1, 6 bases. The CDR3 contains 15 residues. CDR1 and CDR2 (germline): MGHRA, YSYEKL. The CDR3 spells CASGQGGESNYGYTF. As DNA, the CDR3 is TGCGCCAGCGGCCAAGGGGGGGAGTCTAACTATGGCTACACCTTC.

This clonotype has more than one count but fewer than ten. The V and J genes are TRBV4-1 and TRBJ2-7, with a weak D call TRBD1 (6 bases). Germline V lookup: CDR1 MGHRA, CDR2 YSYEKL. The CDR3 contains 15 residues. The V end was cut by 1 base, the J end by 3 bases, with 13 bases between. The CDR3 DNA is TGCGCCAGCAGCCAAGGTGGGGACACCTACTACGAGCAGTACTTC. This sequence encodes CASSQGGDTYYEQYF.

This chain's CDR3 is CASRLLPGGGETQYF. In DNA, the CDR3 is TGTGCCAGCAGACTCTTGCCAGGGGGCGGTGAGACCCAGTACTTC. The chain couples TRBV6-5 to TRBJ2-5; TRBD1 matches at 8 bases. J lost 5 bases, V lost 6 bases, and 11 bases had no gene match. The germline V gene has CDR1 MNHEY and CDR2 SVGAGI. This CDR3 is built from 15 residues.

The chain carries TRBV7-9 and TRBJ2-3; 7 bases agree with TRBD1. The V gene's germline CDR1 is SEHNR and CDR2 FQNEAQ (reference sequence). V was pared by 4 bases and J by 0 bases, with 4 bases of the junction left unmatched. This CDR3 is 15 amino acids long. The CDR3 is CASSSGTVSTDTQYF. The CDR3 nucleotides are TGTGCCAGCAGCTCCGGGACAGTTAGCACAGATACGCAGTATTTT. The variable domain in full, completed from reference TRBV7-9 and TRBJ2-3, reads DTGVSQNPRHKITKRGQNVTFRCDPISEHNRLYWYRQTLGQGPEFLTYFQNEAQLEKSRLLSDRFSAERPKGSFSTLEIQRTEQGDSAMYLCASSSGTVSTDTQYFGPGTRLTVL.

This clonotype appeared a few times. The V and J genes are TRBV9 and TRBJ2-1; tentative D call: TRBD2 (6 bases). The V and J ends lost 1 base and 0 bases respectively, with 14 bases between them. The V gene's germline CDR1 is SGDLS and CDR2 YYNGEE. This CDR3 contains 17 residues. CDR3 amino acids: CASSVRVAEVSYNEQFF. The DNA for the CDR3 is TGTGCCAGCAGCGTACGAGTAGCGGAAGTCTCCTACAATGAGCAGTTCTTC. Full variable domain (remainder filled in from reference TRBV9 and TRBJ2-1): DSGVTQTPKHLITATGQRVTLRCSPRSGDLSVYWYQQSLDQGLQFLIQYYNGEERAKGNILERFSAQQFPDLHSELNLSSLELGDSALYFCASSVRVAEVSYNEQFFGPGTRLTVL.

The chain joins TRBV12-3 or TRBV12-4 to TRBJ2-5; D is perhaps TRBD1 or TRBD2 (5 bases each). The CDR3 loop spans 15 amino acids. V was trimmed by 2 bases and J by 2 bases, leaving 12 bases between them. CDR3 sequence reads: CASSLSGTKQETQYF. CDR3 sequence (DNA): TGTGCCAGCAGTTTATCGGGGACGAAACAAGAGACCCAGTACTTC.

CDR3 sequence reads: CASSGSGTEETQYF. CDR3 DNA: TGTGCCAGCAGCGGATCCGGGACAGAAGAGACCCAGTACTTC. The chain recombines TRBV9 with TRBJ2-5, with 7 bases matching TRBD1. Germline CDR1 reads SGDLS; CDR2 reads YYNGEE. CDR3 size: 14 residues. After removal of 3 bases from V and 3 bases from J, the junction contained 5 bases not matched to a gene.

The CDR3 sequence: CASSVASEFVYNEQFF. The CDR3 nucleotides read TGTGCCAGCAGCGTAGCTAGTGAGTTCGTCTACAATGAGCAGTTCTTC. This chain joins TRBV9 and TRBJ2-1; D gene uncertain. Deletions cut 0 bases from V and 3 bases from J, with 13 bases between. The germline V gene encodes CDR1 SGDLS and CDR2 YYNGEE. The CDR3 is 16 residues long.

The V gene is TRBV5-1, the J gene TRBJ2-1; no reliable D call. The CDR3 is 13 residues long. Trimming removed 4 bases at V and 5 bases at J, with 10 bases between. Germline-derived CDR1 and CDR2 are SGHRS and YFSETQ. CDR3 nucleotides: TGCGCCAGCAGCGGACGATTAAACAATGAGCAGTTCTTC. Translation gives CASSGRLNNEQFF.

The chain joins TRBV10-2 to TRBJ2-3; 9 nucleotides match TRBD2. The V gene's germline CDR1 is WSHSY and CDR2 SAAADI. CDR3 size: 18 residues. V lost 1 base and J lost 0; bases outside the gene matches: 8. In nucleotides, the CDR3 is TGCGCCAGCAGTGAGTTGGGTAGCGGGGGAGCTAGCACAGATACGCAGTATTTT. Its translation is CASSELGSGGASTDTQYF.

This clonotype was seen a single time. The V call is TRBV7-6, the J call TRBJ1-6; D gene ambiguous. Per germline, CDR1 SGHVS and CDR2 FNYEAQ. This CDR3 spans 17 amino acids. V lost 1 base, J lost 1 base, and 11 bases lay in between. CDR3 sequence: CASSLVRQSSYNSPLHF. The CDR3 DNA sequence: TGTGCCAGCAGCTTAGTTCGGCAGTCGTCCTATAATTCACCCCTCCACTTT. The whole variable domain, remainder taken from reference TRBV7-6 and TRBJ1-6, is GAGVSQSPRYKVTKRGQDVALRCDPISGHVSLYWYRQALGQGPEFLTYFNYEAQQDKSGLPNDRFSAERPEGSISTLTIQRTEQRDSAMYRCASSLVRQSSYNSPLHFGNGTRLTVT.

This clonotype was picked up a small number of times. This chain uses TRBV7-9 with TRBJ2-1; 10 bases map to TRBD2. V was clipped by 5 bases and J by 10 bases; unmatched bases: 14. Germline loops: CDR1 SEHNR, CDR2 FQNEAQ (reference sequence). The CDR3 is 16 amino acids. The CDR3 loop is CASSPQGSGRPGEQFF. DNA of the CDR3: TGTGCCAGCAGCCCACAGGGTAGCGGGAGGCCGGGGGAGCAGTTCTTC.

The chain combines TRBV7-6 with TRBJ2-3; 13 nucleotides match TRBD2. The V segment lost 4 bases and the J segment 2 bases; nucleotides outside the gene matches: 3. Germline V gene data show CDR1 as SGHVS and CDR2 as FNYEAQ. This CDR3 has 16 residues. This CDR3 reads CASSSGLAGATDTQYF. CDR3 coding DNA: TGTGCCAGCAGCTCCGGACTAGCGGGAGCCACAGATACGCAGTATTTT.

The chain has TRBV4-1 and TRBJ1-5; TRBD1 is a possible D gene (5 bases). Per germline, CDR1 MGHRA and CDR2 YSYEKL. The V gene lost 1 base and the J gene lost 9 bases, with 13 bases spanning the gap. The CDR3 runs 14 residues. The CDR3 region is CASSQVTGQGPQHF. The CDR3, as DNA: TGCGCCAGCAGCCAAGTAACAGGCCAGGGGCCCCAGCATTTT.

CDR3 in amino acids: CASSVDVWTGDDEQFF. The CDR3, as DNA: TGTGCCAGCAGCGTAGACGTTTGGACAGGGGACGATGAGCAGTTCTTC. The chain combines TRBV9 with TRBJ2-1; the match to TRBD1 covers 9 bases. This CDR3 region has 16 residues. V trimming: 0 bases; J trimming: 8 bases; junction bases outside the gene matches: 9. The germline V gene encodes CDR1 SGDLS and CDR2 YYNGEE.

Comments on this clonotype: The CDR3 carries no conserved terminal phenylalanine or tryptophan, so it likely arises from a read error. The rearrangement links TRBV6-5 to TRBJ2-1, with 7 bases that match TRBD2. CDR3 length: 19 residues. Germline loops: CDR1 MNHEY, CDR2 SVGAGI. After removal of 6 bases from V and 6 bases from J, the junction contained 23 bases not matched to a gene. DNA of the CDR3: TGTGCCAGCAGCCTTACCTCGCTAGCGGATGACTATCCGTTCAATGAGCAGTTCTAC. Translation gives CASSLTSLADDYPFNEQFY.

This clonotype was detected once. This chain's CDR3 is CASRPSGGPGELFF. The CDR3 DNA follows: TGTGCCAGCAGACCTAGCGGGGGTCCCGGGGAGCTGTTTTTT. The V call is TRBV7-6, the J call TRBJ2-2; 10 positions match TRBD2. Unmatched junction bases numbered 4, after V lost 6 bases and J lost 6 bases. The CDR3 is made up of 14 amino acids. Per germline, CDR1 SGHVS and CDR2 FNYEAQ. Variable domain in full (rest from reference TRBV7-6 and TRBJ2-2): GAGVSQSPRYKVTKRGQDVALRCDPISGHVSLYWYRQALGQGPEFLTYFNYEAQQDKSGLPNDRFSAERPEGSISTLTIQRTEQRDSAMYRCASRPSGGPGELFFGEGSRLTVL.

The chain joins TRBV5-1 to TRBJ2-1, with TRBD1 identical over 8 bases. Trimming cost V 2 bases and J 5 bases; bases outside gene matches: 6. The germline CDR1 and CDR2 sequences are SGHRS and YFSETQ. This CDR3 is built from 15 residues. CDR3 amino acids: CASSFFGQGHNEQFF. For the CDR3, the DNA is TGCGCCAGCAGCTTCTTTGGACAGGGACACAATGAGCAGTTCTTC.

The chain couples TRBV29-1 to TRBJ2-7; 9 nucleotides agree with TRBD1. V lost 2 bases to trimming and J lost 4 bases; unmatched junction nucleotides: 12. CDR3 length equals 16 residues. Per germline, CDR1 SQVTM and CDR2 ANQGSEA. For the CDR3, the DNA is TGCAGCGTTGAATCCGGACAGGGGACGGGGTTGTACGAGCAGTACTTC. It encodes CSVESGQGTGLYEQYF.

The chain uses TRBV20-1 and TRBJ1-5; D unclear. CDR1 and CDR2 from the germline V gene are DFQATT and SNEGSKA (reference sequence). Deletions cut 3 bases from V and 0 bases from J, with 9 bases between. The CDR3 sequence is 14 residues long. The CDR3 DNA sequence: TGCAGTGCTAGCGACGGTGATAGCAATCAGCCCCAGCATTTT. Translated, it gives CSASDGDSNQPQHF.

The V call is TRBV29-1, the J call TRBJ2-1, with 10 nucleotides matching TRBD1. Trimming at V came to 4 bases and at J to 4 bases, leaving 10 bases not matched to a gene. Per the germline V gene, CDR1 is SQVTM and CDR2 is ANQGSEA. The CDR3 extends over 16 amino acids. CDR3 nucleotides: TGCAGCGTTGTTGGACCCACGGGACAGGGGTACAATGAGCAGTTCTTC. This encodes CSVVGPTGQGYNEQFF.

As concerns this clonotype: A junction boundary mismatches the germline segment, possibly from a read error. The genes are TRBV4-1 and TRBJ1-1; D not resolved. The germline gives CDR1 MGHRA, CDR2 YSYEKL. This CDR3 spans 15 amino acids. Here the CDR3 reads CASSPVWTGNTEASF. CDR3 bases: TGCGCCAGCAGCCCGGTTTGGACGGGGAACACTGAAGCTTCCTTT.

Only a few counts were recorded for this clonotype. V is TRBV9 and J is TRBJ2-3; D ambiguous. The CDR3 runs to 14 residues. Trimming took 1 base from V and 4 from J, leaving 10 bases between them. CDR1 is SGDLS and CDR2 is YYNGEE in the germline V gene. CDR3 in DNA: TGTGCCAGCAGCGTAAACGAGCATCCAGATACGCAGTATTTT. As protein: CASSVNEHPDTQYF.

This clonotype was found a few times. V usage is TRBV7-2 and J usage is TRBJ2-3, with a possible D match to TRBD2 (5 bases). Germline CDR1 and CDR2: SGHTA and FQGNSA. The CDR3 sequence is 15 residues long. Trimming pared 4 bases from V and 6 bases from J, leaving 17 bases between. The CDR3 DNA reads as TGTGCCAGCAGCTCCCGGAGGTCCGGTGGGGATACGCAGTATTTT. The encoded protein is CASSSRRSGGDTQYF.